The 17 T cell receptor beta chains presented below share a single source sample, sequenced in a study of blood T cells in healthy people across ages. Primed by a sample-barcoded 5' primer and a J-beta primer mix, a second PCR proceeded for roughly 6 to 12 cycles. MiXCR was run by TCRdb on the 5' RACE reads, yielding one entry per CDR3 protein. Among under 950,000 distinct CDR3 sequences, approximately 21% were seen once, and the ten largest hold 22%. What was sequenced was blood. The origin of the receptors is an older man in good health.

The sample holds many counts of this clonotype. This chain links TRBV12-3 or TRBV12-4 with TRBJ1-2; 9 nucleotides match TRBD1. J was trimmed by 5 bases and V by 4 bases; bases with no gene match: 5. The CDR3 covers 14 residues. DNA of the CDR3: TGTGCCAGCAGTTCCGGACAGGGGAGATATGGCTACACCTTC. This sequence encodes CASSSGQGRYGYTF.

This clonotype was found a few times. This chain connects TRBV2 to TRBJ2-2, with D maybe TRBD2 (6 bases). The germline V gene has CDR1 SNHLY and CDR2 FYNNEI. The CDR3 has 12 amino acids. The V gene lost 7 bases and the J gene lost 8 bases, with 11 bases spanning the gap. The DNA of the CDR3 is TGTGCCAGCAACCTACTAGCAGGGGAGCTGTTTTTT. This codes for CASNLLAGELFF. Using reference TRBV2 and TRBJ2-2 for the parts outside the CDR3, the full variable domain is EPEVTQTPSHQVTQMGQEVILRCVPISNHLYFYWYRQILGQKVEFLVSFYNNEISEKSEIFDDQFSVERPDGSNFTLKIRSTKLEDSAMYFCASNLLAGELFFGEGSRLTVL.

V is TRBV4-1 and J is TRBJ2-1; D is undetermined. Germline V CDR1 and CDR2: MGHRA, YSYEKL. V shed 5 bases and J shed 0 bases, with 17 bases lying between them. The CDR3 has 17 residues. CDR3 in amino acids: CASSEGSARSSYNEQFF. The CDR3 DNA is TGCGCCAGCAGCGAAGGCTCTGCGCGTAGCTCCTACAATGAGCAGTTCTTC.

V usage is TRBV6-5 and J usage is TRBJ1-1; D remains ambiguous. This CDR3 spans 15 amino acids. V gave up 1 base and J gave up 4 bases, with 13 bases separating them. The germline CDR1 and CDR2 sequences are MNHEY and SVGAGI. The CDR3 is CASSYFGPLGTEAFF. In DNA form, the CDR3 reads TGTGCCAGCAGTTACTTCGGACCCTTGGGCACTGAAGCTTTCTTT.

This clonotype was counted a few times. The genes are TRBV7-6 and TRBJ2-4; 12 bases match TRBD2. Looked up from germline, CDR1 is SGHVS and CDR2 is FNYEAQ. CDR3 size: 17 residues. V shed 4 bases, J shed 3 bases, and the junction held 7 bases outside the gene matches. In DNA form, the CDR3 reads TGTGCCAGCAGCTCCCGACTAGCGGGAGTGGGCAAAAACATTCAGTACTTC. This codes for CASSSRLAGVGKNIQYF.

This clonotype was seen a handful of times. The chain's CDR3 is CATSRERGQFLETQYF. CDR3 coding DNA: TGTGCCACCAGCAGAGAAAGAGGACAGTTTTTAGAGACCCAGTACTTC. This rearrangement joins TRBV15 to TRBJ2-5, with a tentative D call TRBD1 (6 bases). The V and J ends lost 0 bases and 4 bases respectively, with 15 bases between them. CDR1 is LNHNV and CDR2 is YYDKDF in the germline V gene (reference sequence). The CDR3 is 16 residues long.

This clonotype was detected a few times. The V and J genes are TRBV9 and TRBJ2-3; TRBD1 might be the D (6 bases). V dropped 1 base and J dropped 4 bases, with 13 bases sitting between them. Germline lookup yields CDR1 SGDLS and CDR2 YYNGEE. This CDR3 has 15 amino acids. CDR3 loop: CASSVSGGRPDTQYF. The CDR3 bases are TGTGCCAGCAGCGTAAGTGGGGGCCGGCCAGATACGCAGTATTTT.

This clonotype has at least ten counts. The gene calls are TRBV12-5 and TRBJ2-3, with no clear D. Per germline, CDR1 LGHNT and CDR2 FRNRAP. Trimming pared 2 bases from V and 6 bases from J, leaving 3 bases between. The CDR3 sequence is 11 residues long. The CDR3 region has the DNA TGTGCTAGTGGTTTGATGGATACGCAGTATTTT. It codes for CASGLMDTQYF.

In the case of this clonotype: One end of the junction fails to match germline, which may point to a read error. The chain combines TRBV2 with TRBJ1-6, with D possibly matching TRBD1 (6 bases). The CDR3 totals 15 residues. Per the germline V gene, CDR1 is SNHLY and CDR2 is FYNNEI. As DNA, the CDR3 is TGTGCCAGCAGGACCTGGGACGGGGGCGATTCGCCCCTCCACTTT. Residues: CASRTWDGGDSPLHF.

This clonotype was seen repeatedly, ten times or more. The chain links TRBV28 to TRBJ1-3; D unclear. Germline values: CDR1 MDHEN, CDR2 SYDVKM. Trimming cost V 2 bases and J 7 bases, with 15 bases left between them. The length of the CDR3 is 15 residues. CDR3 protein: CASSLTSRSRNTIYF. In DNA form, the CDR3 reads TGTGCCAGCAGTTTAACCTCCAGAAGTCGGAACACCATATATTTT.

This clonotype was counted at least ten times. The V gene is TRBV12-5, the J gene TRBJ2-3, with D unclear. The ends were cut back, 5 bases at V and 0 bases at J, with 3 bases in the middle. The CDR3 runs to 12 residues. Per the germline V gene, CDR1 is LGHNT and CDR2 is FRNRAP. CDR3: CASGLSTDTQYF. As DNA, the CDR3 is TGTGCTAGTGGTCTTAGCACAGATACGCAGTATTTT.

This clonotype has more than one count but fewer than ten. The J gene is TRBJ2-1, the V gene TRBV3-1; D uncertain. Germline-derived CDR1 and CDR2 are LGHDT and YNNKEL (reference sequence). The CDR3 consists of 15 residues. V lost 1 base and J lost 9, with 16 bases in between. Here the CDR3 reads CASSQGRFIVGEQFF. CDR3 in DNA: TGTGCCAGCAGCCAAGGGCGTTTTATAGTTGGTGAGCAGTTCTTC.

With respect to this clonotype: An end of the junction does not agree with germline; a read error may underlie this. The J gene is TRBJ1-2, the V gene TRBV7-2, with 7 bases identical to TRBD1. The CDR3 has 15 amino acids. The V gene's germline CDR1 is SGHTA and CDR2 FQGNSA. CDR3 nucleotide sequence: TGTGCCAGCAGCCAGAATTACGGGACAGCTGAGGGCTGCACCTTC. It encodes CASSQNYGTAEGCTF. The entire variable domain, with the rest obtained from reference TRBV7-2 and TRBJ1-2, is as follows: GAGVSQSPSNKVTEKGKDVELRCDPISGHTALYWYRQSLGQGLEFLIYFQGNSAPDKSGLPSDRFSAERTGGSVSTLTIQRTQQEDSAVYLCASSQNYGTAEGCTFGSGTRLTVV.

This clonotype showed up many times. The CDR3: CASRRPLQVSYEQYF. The CDR3 DNA follows: TGTGCCAGCAGACGCCCCCTACAAGTGTCCTACGAGCAGTACTTC. J is TRBJ2-7 and V is TRBV28; D gene ambiguous. Trimming took off 6 bases at V and 1 base at J, with 16 bases between the two ends. The CDR3 contains 15 residues. Germline V gene lookup returns CDR1 MDHEN and CDR2 SYDVKM. The full variable domain, rest sourced from reference TRBV28 and TRBJ2-7, is DVKVTQSSRYLVKRTGEKVFLECVQDMDHENMFWYRQDPGLGLRLIYFSYDVKMKEKGDIPEGYSVSREKKERFSLILESASTNQTSMYLCASRRPLQVSYEQYFGPGTRLTVT.

This clonotype was picked up a small number of times. This chain uses TRBV10-3 with TRBJ2-1; 11 positions agree with TRBD2. Looked up from germline, CDR1 is ENHRY and CDR2 is SYGVKD. V gave up 3 bases and J gave up 5 bases; unmatched junction bases: 3. This CDR3 contains 15 residues. The CDR3 reads CAISDLAGGNNEQFF. CDR3 coding DNA: TGTGCCATCAGTGACCTAGCGGGGGGAAACAATGAGCAGTTCTTC.

V is TRBV6-5 and J is TRBJ1-5, with D tentatively TRBD1 (5 bases). V lost 0 bases to trimming and J lost 6 bases, with 9 bases between them. This CDR3 spans 14 amino acids. Germline values: CDR1 MNHEY, CDR2 SVGAGI. The CDR3 here is CASSYSMGGQPQHF. The CDR3 nucleotides are TGTGCCAGCAGTTACTCGATGGGGGGTCAGCCCCAGCATTTT.

This clonotype was detected many times. The chain recombines TRBV20-1 with TRBJ2-1, with 13 bases matching TRBD2. CDR3 length equals 13 residues. Trimming took 3 bases from V and 7 from J; bases not matched to a gene: 0. The V gene's germline CDR1 is DFQATT and CDR2 SNEGSKA (reference sequence). This CDR3 reads CSARTSGRNEQFF. The DNA of the CDR3 is TGCAGTGCTAGGACTAGCGGGAGGAATGAGCAGTTCTTC.